These T cell receptor beta chains were read from a single sample in a study of blood T cell repertoires in COVID-19. The data were produced by immunoSEQ multiplex PCR, yet TCRdb's version contains in-frame clones alone and is incomplete. Altogether about 98,000 clones are present, around 75% being singletons, with the ten largest covering about 24%. The sample was peripheral blood. Source of these receptors: a man between 70 and 80 years old with acute or convalescent COVID-19. Both conserved end residues are part of each CDR3.

cdr3_aa j_call v_call
CASSLVDSNTEAFF TRBJ1-1 TRBV7-6
CASSKRDRGPMYEQYF TRBJ2-7 TRBV7-2
CASSLQGGNTIYF TRBJ1-3 TRBV28
CSGGGQGLYGYTF TRBJ1-2 TRBV29-1
CASSSVVAGNEQFF TRBJ2-1 TRBV6-2/TRBV6-3
CASSSGSSNQPQHF TRBJ1-5 TRBV2
CASRSTGGDYGYTF TRBJ1-2 TRBV6-6
CASSKRDTPQDTQYF TRBJ2-3 TRBV19
CASSWDRGNTGELFF TRBJ2-2 TRBV6-5
CASRDGGEQYF TRBJ2-7 TRBV12-3/TRBV12-4
CASSYLPRGLGTDTQYF TRBJ2-3 TRBV27
CAISVGTPVRNNEQFF TRBJ2-1 TRBV10-3
CASSPSGRGLYEQYF TRBJ2-7 TRBV28
CAISGGYEQYF TRBJ2-7 TRBV10-3
CASSLNAAVLYQETQYF TRBJ2-5 TRBV11-3
CASTPPGQGYEQYF TRBJ2-7 TRBV6-4
CASRLTLDNEQFF TRBJ2-1 TRBV6-5
CASSGTGAYEQYF TRBJ2-7 TRBV5-5
CASSFEDRVSSYEQYF TRBJ2-7 TRBV28
CATSDFEGRGSNEQFF TRBJ2-1 TRBV24-1